This T cell receptor beta chain emerged from a study of shared clonotypes between healthy human individuals. The wider study: Researchers assigned three CD4 naive, three CD4 memory, two CD8 naive and one CD8 memory plate to each donor. Study findings and constraints: In having few donors, the study represented limited genetic and exposure-history diversity. Generation of non-shared clonotypes was less probable than generation of clonotypes shared by all four donors.

The CDR3 totals 14 residues. V shed 5 bases and J 8 bases; nucleotides not matched to a gene: 8. Per the germline V gene, CDR1 is LNHDA and CDR2 is SQIVND (reference sequence). Terminally differentiated effector memory CD45RA+ cells were left out of the naive CD8 fraction, which was CD45RO-negative and positively selected for CCR7. This clone came up once. Its antigen is not identified. The assay was run at deep level. Sequencing was performed with immunoSEQ multiplex PCR; in TCRdb, only in-frame clones are kept and a portion is missing. The sample contains around 1.9 million clones, just over 90% of which appear only once.

The material sequenced was naive CD8+ T cells from PBMCs. This clonotype was obtained from a man aged 18 to 29 in good health. Some clones in this sample may be carry-over from other donors' samples. This chain connects TRBV19 to TRBJ2-1; 8 nucleotides match TRBD1. The CDR3 spells CASSSDRAVDEQFF. CDR3 in DNA: TGTGCCAGTAGTTCGGACAGGGCAGTCGATGAGCAGTTCTTC. The whole variable domain, filled in from reference TRBV19 and TRBJ2-1, reads DGGITQSPKYLFRKEGQNVTLSCEQNLNHDAMYWYRQDPGQGLRLIYYSQIVNDFQKGDIAEGYSVSREKKESFPLTVTSAQKNPTAFYLCASSSDRAVDEQFFGPGTRLTVL.